This TCR beta chain was identified in a study of CXCR3-negative and CXCR3-positive naive CD8 T cells. Study results and limitations: Naive CXCR3-negative and CXCR3-positive cells had similar TRBV-TRBJ usage; memory differed.

As to this clonotype: What it binds is not known.

This CDR3 contains 11 residues. 5' RACE with UMI labels generated the TRB cDNA libraries. After re-calling the 5' RACE reads, TCRdb lists one entry per CDR3 protein, DNA absent. This sample contains 50,000 to 75,000 distinct CDR3 sequences. The chain combines TRBV12-3 or TRBV12-4 with TRBJ1-1. The clonotype was recovered from a human donor in good health. Some clones in this sample may be carry-over from other donors' samples. Sequencing was carried out using naive CXCR3- CD8+ T cells from blood. Subset described: CD45RO-CCR7+CD27+CD95- naive CD8+ T cells lacking CXCR3 (TNR3-). This CDR3 reads CASSLGEWAFF.